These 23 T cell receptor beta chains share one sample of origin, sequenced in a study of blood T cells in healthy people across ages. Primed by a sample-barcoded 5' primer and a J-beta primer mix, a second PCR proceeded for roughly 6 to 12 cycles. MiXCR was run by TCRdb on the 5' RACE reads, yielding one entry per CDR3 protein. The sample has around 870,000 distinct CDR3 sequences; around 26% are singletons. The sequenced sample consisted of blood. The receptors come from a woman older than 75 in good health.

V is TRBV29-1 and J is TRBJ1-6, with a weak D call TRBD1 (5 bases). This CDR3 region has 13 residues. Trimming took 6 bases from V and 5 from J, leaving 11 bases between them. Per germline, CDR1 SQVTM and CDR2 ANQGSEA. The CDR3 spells CSVQDTHNSPLHF. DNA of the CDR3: TGCAGCGTCCAGGACACCCATAATTCACCCCTCCACTTT.

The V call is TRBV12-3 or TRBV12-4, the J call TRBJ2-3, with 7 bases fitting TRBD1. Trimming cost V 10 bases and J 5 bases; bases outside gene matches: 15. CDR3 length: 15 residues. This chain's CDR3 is CANRTTGTRIDTQYF. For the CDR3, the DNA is TGTGCCAACAGAACGACAGGGACACGCATAGATACGCAGTATTTT.

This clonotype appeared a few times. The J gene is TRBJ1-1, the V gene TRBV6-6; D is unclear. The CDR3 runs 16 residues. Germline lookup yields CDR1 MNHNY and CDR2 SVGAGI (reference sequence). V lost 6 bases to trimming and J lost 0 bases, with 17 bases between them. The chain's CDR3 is CASSRNLRALNTEAFF. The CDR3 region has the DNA TGTGCCAGCAGCCGGAACCTCCGGGCCCTGAACACTGAAGCTTTCTTT.

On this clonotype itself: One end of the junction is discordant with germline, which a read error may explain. CDR3 region: CTSSHPIAGVDTQYF. CDR3 coding DNA: TGCACCAGCAGCCATCCGATAGCGGGGGTGGATACGCAGTATTTT. This chain links TRBV4-1 with TRBJ2-3; 9 bases match TRBD2. Germline lookup yields CDR1 MGHRA and CDR2 YSYEKL. This CDR3 comprises 15 residues.

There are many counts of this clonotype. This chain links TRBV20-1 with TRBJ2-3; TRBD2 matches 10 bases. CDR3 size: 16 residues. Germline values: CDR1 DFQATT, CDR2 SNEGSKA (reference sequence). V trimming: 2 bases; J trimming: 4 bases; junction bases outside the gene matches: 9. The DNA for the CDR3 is TGCAGTGCTAGAAAAAGCGGGGGGGCCAGTGCAGATACGCAGTATTTT. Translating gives CSARKSGGASADTQYF.

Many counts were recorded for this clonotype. This CDR3 is CAWNSGGSYEQYF. Written as DNA, the CDR3 is TGTGCCTGGAATAGCGGGGGATCCTACGAGCAGTACTTC. The chain carries TRBV30 and TRBJ2-7; 9 bases match TRBD2. CDR3 size: 13 residues. From germline, CDR1 is GTSNPN and CDR2 SVGIG (reference sequence). V shed 4 bases, J shed 1 base, and the junction held 2 bases outside the gene matches.

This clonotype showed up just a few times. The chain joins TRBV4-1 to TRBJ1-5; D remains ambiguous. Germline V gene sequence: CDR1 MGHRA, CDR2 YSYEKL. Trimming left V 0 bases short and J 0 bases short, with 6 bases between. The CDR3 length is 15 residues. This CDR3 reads CASSQEEYSNQPQHF. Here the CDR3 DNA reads TGCGCCAGCAGCCAAGAAGAATATAGCAATCAGCCCCAGCATTTT.

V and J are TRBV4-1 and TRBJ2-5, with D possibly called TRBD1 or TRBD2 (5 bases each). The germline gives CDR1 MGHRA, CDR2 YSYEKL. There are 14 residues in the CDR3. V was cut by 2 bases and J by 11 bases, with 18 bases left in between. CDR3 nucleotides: TGCGCCAGCAGCCAACTCGGGGCTGGAAGTGAGCAGTACTTC. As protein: CASSQLGAGSEQYF.

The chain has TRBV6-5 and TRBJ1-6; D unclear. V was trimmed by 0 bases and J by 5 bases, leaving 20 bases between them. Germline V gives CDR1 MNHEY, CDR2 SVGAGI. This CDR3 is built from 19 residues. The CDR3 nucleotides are TGTGCCAGCAGTTACTCTCGAATTCACAGCTCCGCCCATAATTCACCCCTCCACTTT. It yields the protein CASSYSRIHSSAHNSPLHF.

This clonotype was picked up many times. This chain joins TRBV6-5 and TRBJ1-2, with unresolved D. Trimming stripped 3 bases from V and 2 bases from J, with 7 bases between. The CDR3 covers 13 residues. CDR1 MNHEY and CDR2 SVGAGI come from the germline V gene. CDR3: CASSYFVNYGYTF. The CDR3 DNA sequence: TGTGCCAGCAGTTATTTTGTAAACTATGGCTACACCTTC.

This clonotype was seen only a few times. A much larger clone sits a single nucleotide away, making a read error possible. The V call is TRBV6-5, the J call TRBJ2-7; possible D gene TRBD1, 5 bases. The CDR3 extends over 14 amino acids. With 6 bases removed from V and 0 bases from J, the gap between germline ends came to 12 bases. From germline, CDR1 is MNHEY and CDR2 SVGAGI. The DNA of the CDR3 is TGTGCCAGCAGGTACAGGTTGAGCTCCTACGAGCAGTACTTC. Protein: CASRYRLSSYEQYF.

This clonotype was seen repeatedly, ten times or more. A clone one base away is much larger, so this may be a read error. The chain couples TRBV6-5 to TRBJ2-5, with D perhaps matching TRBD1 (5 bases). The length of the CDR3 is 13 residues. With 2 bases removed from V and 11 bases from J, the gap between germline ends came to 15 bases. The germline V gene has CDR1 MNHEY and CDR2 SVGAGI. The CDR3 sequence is CASSYLDRSGQYF. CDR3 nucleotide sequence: TGTGCCAGCAGTTACCTCGACAGATCTGGGCAGTACTTC.

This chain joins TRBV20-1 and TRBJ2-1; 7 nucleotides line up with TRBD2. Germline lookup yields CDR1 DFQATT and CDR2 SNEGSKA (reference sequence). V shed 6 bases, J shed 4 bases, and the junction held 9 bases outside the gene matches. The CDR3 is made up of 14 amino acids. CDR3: CSAPQRGAYNEQFF. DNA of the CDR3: TGCAGTGCCCCTCAGCGGGGCGCGTACAATGAGCAGTTCTTC.

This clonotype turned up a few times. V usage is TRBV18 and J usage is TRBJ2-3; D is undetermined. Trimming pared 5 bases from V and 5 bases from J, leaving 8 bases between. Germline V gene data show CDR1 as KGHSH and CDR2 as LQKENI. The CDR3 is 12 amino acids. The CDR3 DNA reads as TGTGCCAGCTCAACTCCTAGAGATACGCAGTATTTT. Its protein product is CASSTPRDTQYF.

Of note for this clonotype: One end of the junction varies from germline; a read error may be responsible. The CDR3: CASSLDSPKGGGHTF. The CDR3 DNA reads as TGTGCCAGCAGCTTGGACAGCCCGAAAGGGGGTGGCCACACCTTC. This sequence joins TRBV7-8 and TRBJ1-2; the D gene is possibly TRBD1 (6 bases). CDR3 length: 15 amino acids. Germline lookup yields CDR1 SGHVS and CDR2 FQNEAQ. Filled out from reference TRBV7-8 and TRBJ1-2, the complete variable domain reads GAGVSQSPRYKVAKRGQDVALRCDPISGHVSLFWYQQALGQGPEFLTYFQNEAQLDKSGLPSDRFFAERPEGSVSTLKIQRTQQEDSAVYLCASSLDSPKGGGHTFGSGTRLTVV.

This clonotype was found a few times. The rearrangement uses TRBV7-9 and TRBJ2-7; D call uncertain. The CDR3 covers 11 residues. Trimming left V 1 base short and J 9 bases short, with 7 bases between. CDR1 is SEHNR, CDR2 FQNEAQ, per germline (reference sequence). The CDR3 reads CASSLDPRQYF. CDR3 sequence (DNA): TGTGCCAGCAGCTTAGATCCCAGGCAGTACTTC.

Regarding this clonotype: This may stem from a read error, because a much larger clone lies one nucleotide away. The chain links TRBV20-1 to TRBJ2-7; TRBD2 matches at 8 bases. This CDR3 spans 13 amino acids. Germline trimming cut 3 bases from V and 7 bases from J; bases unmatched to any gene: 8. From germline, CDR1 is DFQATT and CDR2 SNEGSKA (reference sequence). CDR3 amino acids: CSASSGGQDEQYF. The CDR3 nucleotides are TGCAGTGCTAGTTCGGGGGGGCAAGATGAGCAGTACTTC.

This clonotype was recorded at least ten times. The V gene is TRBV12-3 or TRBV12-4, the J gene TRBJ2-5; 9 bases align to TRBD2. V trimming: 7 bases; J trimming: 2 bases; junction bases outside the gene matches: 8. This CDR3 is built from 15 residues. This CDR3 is CASNIAGEPQETQYF. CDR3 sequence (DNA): TGTGCCAGCAATATAGCGGGGGAACCTCAAGAGACCCAGTACTTC.

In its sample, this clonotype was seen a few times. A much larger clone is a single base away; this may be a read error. The CDR3 DNA follows: TGTGCCAGCAGCCGGAGGACTATCGGGGGGCAGAAAGATACGCAGTATTTT. It encodes CASSRRTIGGQKDTQYF. The chain links TRBV7-2 to TRBJ2-3; a possible D gene is TRBD2 (7 bases). Deletions cut 5 bases from V and 5 bases from J, with 23 bases between. The CDR3 length is 17 residues. CDR1 SGHTA and CDR2 FQGNSA come from the germline V gene.

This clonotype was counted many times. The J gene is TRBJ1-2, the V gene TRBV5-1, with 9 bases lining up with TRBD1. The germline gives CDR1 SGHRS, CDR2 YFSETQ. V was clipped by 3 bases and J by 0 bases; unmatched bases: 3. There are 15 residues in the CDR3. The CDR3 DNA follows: TGCGCCAGCAGCTCGGGACAGGGATCTAACTATGGCTACACCTTC. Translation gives CASSSGQGSNYGYTF.

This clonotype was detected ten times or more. DNA of the CDR3: TGTGCCAGCAGCATACAGGGGAGGGAGACCCAGTACTTC. Amino acid sequence: CASSIQGRETQYF. The V gene is TRBV5-5, the J gene TRBJ2-5; D may be TRBD1 (7 bases). The germline V gene encodes CDR1 SGHKS and CDR2 YYEKEE (reference sequence). This CDR3 has 13 amino acids. Trimming pared 4 bases from V and 5 bases from J, leaving 12 bases between.

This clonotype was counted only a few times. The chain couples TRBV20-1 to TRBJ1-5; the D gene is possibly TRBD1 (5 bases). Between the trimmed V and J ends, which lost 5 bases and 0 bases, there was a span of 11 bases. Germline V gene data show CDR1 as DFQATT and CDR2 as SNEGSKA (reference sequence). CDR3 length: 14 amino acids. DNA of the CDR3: TGCAGTGCTCAGACAGCTCGTAGCAATCAGCCCCAGCATTTT. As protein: CSAQTARSNQPQHF.

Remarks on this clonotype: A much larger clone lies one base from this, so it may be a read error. The CDR3 spells CASSTGLAGFQETQFF. CDR3 in DNA: TGTGCCAGCAGCACGGGACTAGCGGGATTCCAAGAGACCCAGTTCTTC. The chain joins TRBV5-4 to TRBJ2-5; 13 bases fit TRBD2. The end of the DNA fits TRBJ2-1 better, so the J call may be wrong. The CDR3 is 16 amino acids. Germline CDR1 SGHNT, CDR2 YYREEE (reference sequence).